Sequencing of this TCR beta chain was carried out in a study of T cell repertoires in cytomegalovirus infection. Study-wide context: The public TCR beta signatures pointed to both CMV infection and matching HLA type.

In TCRdb, the reads were re-called with MiXCR into one record per CDR3 protein. Among about 680,000 distinct CDR3 sequences, approximately 24% were seen once, and the ten largest hold roughly 8%. Overall study findings and caveats: CMV-specific HLA-C-restricted TCR beta clonotypes dominated the ex vivo response. Accumulated public TCR beta family frequency recognized individuals carrying CMV together with the relevant HLA.

Trimming removed 5 bases at V and 1 base at J, with 11 bases between. CDR3 length: 14 amino acids. CDR1 is MDHEN and CDR2 is SYDVKM in the germline V gene. This clonotype has more than one count but fewer than ten. Antigen: not known. The TCR originated in a human donor in good health (CMV status not recorded). Some clones in this sample may be carry-over from other donors' samples. Sequencing was performed on CD8+ T cells from PBMCs. The chain carries TRBV28 and TRBJ1-1; D not certain. The CDR3 bases are TGTGCCAGCAGTCCCCCCCCCTGGAACACTGAAGCTTTCTTT. Protein: CASSPPPWNTEAFF.